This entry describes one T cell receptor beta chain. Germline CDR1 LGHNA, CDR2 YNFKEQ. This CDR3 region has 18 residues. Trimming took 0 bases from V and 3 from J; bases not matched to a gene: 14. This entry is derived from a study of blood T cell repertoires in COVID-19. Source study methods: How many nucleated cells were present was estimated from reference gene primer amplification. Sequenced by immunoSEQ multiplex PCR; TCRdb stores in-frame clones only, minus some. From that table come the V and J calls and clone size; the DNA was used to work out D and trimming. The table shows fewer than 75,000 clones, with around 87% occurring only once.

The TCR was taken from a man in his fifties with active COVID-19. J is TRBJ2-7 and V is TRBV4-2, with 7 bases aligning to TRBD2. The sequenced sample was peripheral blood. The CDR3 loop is CASSQEGRGLTDVYEQYF. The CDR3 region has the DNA TGTGCCAGCAGCCAAGAGGGGAGGGGCCTTACTGATGTCTACGAGCAGTACTTC.